This entry lists 5 T cell receptor beta chains sequenced from one sample in a study of cytomegalovirus exposure and HLA in healthy donors. 13 Jbeta primers and 60 Vbeta primers were used for the PCR. Using immunoSEQ multiplex PCR, the repertoire was profiled, and TCRdb retains in-frame clones only, with some absent. The sample records 110,000 to 150,000 clones, over 80% being singletons. The source material was PBMCs. The receptors were sampled from a male donor in good health and CMV-seronegative.

In its sample, this clone was seen once. V usage is TRBV14 and J usage is TRBJ2-7; 7 nucleotides align to TRBD1. Germline values: CDR1 SGHDN, CDR2 FVKESK. This CDR3 region has 15 residues. After removal of 4 bases from V and 3 bases from J, the junction contained 9 bases not matched to a gene. The CDR3 region is CASSPYRGSYYEQYF. CDR3 DNA: TGTGCCAGCAGCCCTTACAGGGGTTCTTACTACGAGCAGTACTTC.

The rearrangement joins TRBV19 to TRBJ2-7; 10 bases line up with TRBD2. CDR1 LNHDA and CDR2 SQIVND come from the germline V gene (reference sequence). The CDR3 is 14 amino acids. With 5 bases clipped from V and 3 bases from J, the junction kept 4 bases outside the gene matches. CDR3 sequence: CASSAAGGNYEQYF. In DNA, the CDR3 is TGTGCCAGTAGTGCAGCGGGAGGGAACTACGAGCAGTACTTC.

This sequence joins TRBV10-1 and TRBJ2-6; perhaps TRBD1 as D (5 bases). This CDR3 is 16 amino acids long. Germline V gene sequence: CDR1 WNHNN, CDR2 SYGVQD (reference sequence). V lost 10 bases to trimming and J lost 0 bases, with 16 bases between them. CDR3 sequence (DNA): TGCGCCACCCCCCCAAGGGGTGGCTCTGGGGCCAACGTCCTGACTTTC. Translating gives CATPPRGGSGANVLTF.

The chain links TRBV29-1 to TRBJ2-7; 10 bases are shared with TRBD2. This CDR3 has 13 amino acids. The V segment lost 5 bases and the J segment 4 bases; nucleotides outside the gene matches: 5. Looked up from germline, CDR1 is SQVTM and CDR2 is ANQGSEA. This CDR3 is CSVSSGGLYEQYF. As DNA, the CDR3 is TGCAGCGTTTCTAGCGGGGGCCTATACGAGCAGTACTTC.

This chain joins TRBV6-4 and TRBJ1-6; D is uncertain. CDR1 is MRHNA, CDR2 SNTAGT, per germline. This CDR3 contains 19 residues. Trimming cost V 6 bases and J 3 bases, with 24 bases left between them. The CDR3 sequence is CASREPGRLVDFYNSPLHF. The CDR3 nucleotides are TGTGCCAGCAGAGAACCGGGTCGACTAGTAGATTTCTATAATTCACCCCTCCACTTT.